The following is a T cell receptor beta chain sequence with its context. This clonotype has ten or more counts. The antigen this receptor binds is unknown. No qualities accompany the bases; no much larger clone lies one base away. These data belong to a study of Graves' ophthalmopathy and Graves' hyperthyroidism (dated by TCRdb to 2017 to 2018). At the level of the whole study: Peripheral blood samples were taken at the time of initial diagnosis, before any treatment was given. The study used signatures of the TCR beta repertoire to tell Graves' ophthalmopathy apart from Graves' hyperthyroidism and to predict which patients would progress to ophthalmopathy. In total, 135 blood samples were TCR-sequenced: under 45 ophthalmopathy, some 75 hyperthyroidism and approximately 17 hyperthyroidism-to-ophthalmopathy patients. A discovery set of more than 90 patients (under 45 ophthalmopathy, approximately 58 stable hyperthyroidism) was enrolled to explore V-J signatures distinguishing ophthalmopathy from hyperthyroidism. An independent validation cohort comprised roughly 20 hyperthyroidism patients and 15 to 17 patients who later progressed from hyperthyroidism to ophthalmopathy. T-cell repertoires of thyroid tissue and blood were compared in 5 or 6 hyperthyroidism patients. After sampling, hyperthyroidism patients received methimazole starting at 30 mg daily, and ophthalmopathy patients received high-dose intravenous methylprednisolone. The 85 to 100 discovery patients were divided at random into training and test sets in a 7:3 ratio.

Overall study results and their limits: In cross-validation, the 13-signature model distinguished ophthalmopathy from stable hyperthyroidism with just over 85% sensitivity and about 84% specificity, and in the test set the corresponding values were roughly 80% and 75%. Most expanded thyroid clonotypes with frequency above 0.001 were also detected in blood, suggesting blood repertoires may reflect the thyroid immune response. No statistical method was used to set the sample size in advance, and the investigators knew which group each participant was assigned to. In validation, the model predicted ophthalmopathy progression with more than 55% sensitivity and about 77% specificity; some 13 predicted patients were CT-confirmed with GO in a median of approximately 6.2 months.

For repertoire sequencing, TCR beta CDR3 regions were amplified from RNA transcripts. HTBI primers and the Qiagen OneStep RT-PCR kit were used in a first-round RT-PCR, which was followed by a second-round multiplex PCR, size selection and purification. Libraries were sequenced paired-end with 100 bp reads on an Illumina HiSeq2000. The authors' pipeline ran thus. Reads were processed with SOAPnuke, discarding reads with adapters, uncalled bases, mean Phred below 15, or no exact constant-primer or identifier match. COPE v1.2.5 was used to merge the high-quality paired reads. Unique nucleotide sequences were defined as clonotypes and aligned to IMGT TRB V, D and J references using MiTCR v1.1. Analysis was restricted to V-J combinations with a frequency above 0.0001, which covered just over 98% of repertoires. For each V-J combination, a TCR clonal expansion and chaos score was defined as the ratio of F50 clonal expansion to chaos observed in the TCRdist matrix. Welch's t-statistics and random forest were used to narrow the features down to more than 10 V-J combinations, which were then fed into a naive Bayes classifier. Thyroid-blood repertoire similarity was quantified with the Morisita-Horn index. The public reads were run again by TCRdb, first through fastp at Q25 and then through MiXCR, and only productive beta chains were kept. Merged by CDR3 protein, the rows form single entries marked with the most common genes and DNA. These V and J calls are TCRdb output, not the study's own analysis. This sample gives about 220,000 distinct CDR3 sequences in total; about 22% of them show up just once. The top ten clones comprise about 40% of the sample.

Ophthalmopathy patients had moderately to severely active disease, Clinical Activity Score of at least 3, NOSPECS grade of at least 4, and disease duration under 3 months. Patients with other autoimmune diseases, uncontrolled infections, pregnancy or lactation were excluded. Diagnosis was based on clinical symptoms, serum thyroxine, TRAb, thyroid ultrasound and orbital computed tomography. Using Ficoll-Paque density gradient centrifugation, PBMCs were isolated from 8.5 to 10 ml of fresh peripheral blood. Total RNA was extracted using Trizol reagent, and RNA quality was checked on an Agilent 2100 Bioanalyzer. The germline V gene sets CDR1 to SGHAT and CDR2 to FQNNGV. The CDR3 contains 20 residues, cysteine and phenylalanine counted. The CDR3 DNA has 60 bases and is translated from base 1. Clipping removes 1 base from V and 5 bases from J, with 18 as the unmatched junction base count.

The V and J genes are TRBV11-2 and TRBJ2-5; 11 of the junction bases match TRBD1. What was sequenced was peripheral blood. The receptor comes from a woman in her forties or fifties with Graves' ophthalmopathy. Donor details come from another sample of the same person, matched by shared clones. The CDR3 region: CASSLVSPYRRTGGQETQYF. The DNA sequence reads TGTGCCAGCAGCTTAGTTAGCCCCTATAGGAGGACAGGGGGCCAGGAGACCCAGTACTTC.